The TCR beta chain described here comes from a study of cytomegalovirus exposure and HLA in healthy donors. Healthy donors of bone marrow made up the group. CDR1 is SQVTM, CDR2 ANQGSEA, per germline. This CDR3 is built from 9 residues. V was pared by 8 bases and J by 3 bases, with 4 bases between. PCR amplification relied on 60 Vbeta primers (plus 13 Jbeta primers). Assay used: immunoSEQ multiplex PCR; TCRdb lists only in-frame clones, some missing. The table lists 120,000 or so clones, about 80% of them singletons. The receptor comes from a woman between 18 and 30 years old in good health and CMV-seronegative. The material sequenced was PBMCs. The chain links TRBV29-1 to TRBJ1-1, with unresolved D. The CDR3 DNA follows: TGCAGCTCGGACACTGAAGCTTTCTTT. Encoded protein: CSSDTEAFF.